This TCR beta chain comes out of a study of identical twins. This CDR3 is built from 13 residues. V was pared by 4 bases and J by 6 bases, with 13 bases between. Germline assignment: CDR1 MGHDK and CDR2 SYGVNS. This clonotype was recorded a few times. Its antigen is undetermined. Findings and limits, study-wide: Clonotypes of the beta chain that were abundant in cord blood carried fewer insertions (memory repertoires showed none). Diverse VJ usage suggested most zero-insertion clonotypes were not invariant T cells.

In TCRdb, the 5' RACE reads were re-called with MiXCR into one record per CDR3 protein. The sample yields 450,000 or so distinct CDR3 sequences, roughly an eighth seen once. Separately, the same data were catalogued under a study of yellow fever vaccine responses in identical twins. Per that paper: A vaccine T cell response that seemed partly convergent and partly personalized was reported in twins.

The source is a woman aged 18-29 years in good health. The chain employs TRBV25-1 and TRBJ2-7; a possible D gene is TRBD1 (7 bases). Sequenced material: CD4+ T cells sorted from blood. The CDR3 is CASSGSGGLEQYF. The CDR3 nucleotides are TGTGCCAGCAGTGGATCAGGGGGGCTCGAGCAGTACTTC.